Presented here are 16 T cell receptor beta chains from one specimen sequenced in a study of T cells in women clearing cervical HPV infection. Profiled with immunoSEQ multiplex PCR; TCRdb holds only in-frame clones, not every one. The table gives around 25,000 clones; the top ten clones make up over 8.5% of it. The sequenced sample consisted of blood buffy coat. The receptors come from a woman between 18 and 70 years old with a cervical HPV16 infection that either progressed to CIN3+ or cleared (not recorded which).

Remarks on this clone: The read is 3 residues too short to cover the CDR3 end, so that end is filled in from the germline J gene. The chain is built from TRBV18 and TRBJ2-3; D unclear. Trimming stripped 4 bases from V and 2 bases from J, with 13 bases between. Germline loops: CDR1 KGHSH, CDR2 LQKENI. This CDR3 spans 15 amino acids. Here the CDR3 reads CASSREQVSTDTQYF. CDR3 DNA, as far as it was read: TGTGCCAGCTCACGCGAGCAGGTTTCCACAGATACG.

On this clone itself: The read is 3 residues too short to cover the CDR3 end, so that end is filled in from the germline J gene. The V call is TRBV29-1, the J call TRBJ1-1, with 7 bases identical to TRBD1. The germline CDR1 and CDR2 sequences are SQVTM and ANQGSEA. CDR3 length: 15 residues. J was trimmed by 1 base and V by 6 bases; bases with no gene match: 11. The CDR3 is CSVSVTGYGNTEAFF. Incomplete CDR3 DNA: TGCAGCGTCTCAGTGACAGGGTATGGGAACACTGAA.

A note on this clone: The read ends 3 residues shy of where the CDR3 ends; the end is completed using the germline J gene. This chain joins TRBV5-1 and TRBJ1-5; 8 positions agree with TRBD1. J lost 7 bases, V lost 0 bases, and 9 bases had no gene match. This CDR3 has 16 residues. Germline V lookup: CDR1 SGHRS, CDR2 YFSETQ. The CDR3 DNA, read in part, is TGCGCCAGCAGCTTGGTGGGACAGGCAAAGGGGCAGCCC. Its protein product is CASSLVGQAKGQP. The entire CDR3 protein is CASSLVGQAKGQPQHF.

A note on this clone: The CDR3 end falls 3 residues outside the read, so it is completed with the germline J gene. This sample also contains other DNA sequences that code for the same CDR3. The rearrangement links TRBV5-6 to TRBJ2-3; D possibly corresponds to TRBD2 (6 bases). The CDR3 runs to 15 residues. V dropped 1 base and J dropped 6 bases, with 15 bases sitting between them. The germline CDR1 and CDR2 sequences are SGHDT and YYEEEE. Partial CDR3 DNA: TGTGCCAGCAGCTTGTCTCCGAGCGGGTATGATACG. It yields the protein CASSLSPSGYDT. The full CDR3 is CASSLSPSGYDTQYF.

As concerns this clone: The sequenced fragment ends 3 residues before the CDR3 boundary, so the rest is inferred from the germline J gene. The V call is TRBV2, the J call TRBJ2-5; 10 bases align to TRBD2. The ends lost 4 bases at V and 5 bases at J; junction bases unmatched: 7. Germline V CDR1 and CDR2: SNHLY, FYNNEI. CDR3 length: 15 amino acids. Here the CDR3 reads CASSVGSGGGETQYF. CDR3 DNA (partial): TGTGCCAGCAGTGTCGGGAGCGGGGGGGGTGAGACC.

A note on this clone: From the germline J gene comes the end of the CDR3, since the read stops 3 residues before it. The chain uses TRBV19 and TRBJ1-1; D call uncertain. Germline lookup yields CDR1 LNHDA and CDR2 SQIVND (reference sequence). V was pared by 7 bases and J by 6 bases, with 15 bases between. The CDR3 is made up of 13 amino acids. This CDR3 reads CASKAGIRSEAFF. CDR3 DNA, as far as it was read: TGTGCCAGTAAGGCGGGTATAAGGTCTGAA.

For this clone: The read stops 3 residues short of the end of the CDR3; the missing end is completed from the germline J gene. The chain uses TRBV7-9 and TRBJ2-3; TRBD2 is a possible D gene (5 bases). Germline V CDR1 and CDR2: SEHNR, FQNEAQ (reference sequence). Trimming shortened V by 5 bases and J by 4 bases, and 10 bases separated the two germline ends. CDR3 length equals 13 residues. CDR3 region: CASSPGEPDTQYF. The part of the CDR3 DNA that was read is TGTGCCAGCAGCCCCGGGGAGCCAGATACG.

To note about this clone: The observed sequence ends 3 residues before the CDR3 terminus, with the missing tail filled in from the germline J gene. This chain connects TRBV19 to TRBJ2-6; 7 bases agree with TRBD2. Per germline, CDR1 LNHDA and CDR2 SQIVND (reference sequence). The CDR3 length is 15 residues. The V gene end was trimmed by 3 bases and the J gene end by 1 base; junction bases not matched to a gene: 0. CDR3 region: CASSIGGSGANVLTF. CDR3 DNA, as far as it was read: TGTGCCAGTAGTATCGGGGGGTCTGGGGCCAACGTC. Filled out from reference TRBV19 and TRBJ2-6, the complete variable domain reads DGGITQSPKYLFRKEGQNVTLSCEQNLNHDAMYWYRQDPGQGLRLIYYSQIVNDFQKGDIAEGYSVSREKKESFPLTVTSAQKNPTAFYLCASSIGGSGANVLTFGAGSRLTVL.

On this clone: The read finishes 3 residues shy of the CDR3 end, and the germline J gene is used to complete it. The V gene is TRBV7-3, the J gene TRBJ2-2; 9 bases match TRBD1. The CDR3 is 14 residues long. The V segment lost 4 bases and the J segment 9 bases; nucleotides outside the gene matches: 6. Germline V gene data show CDR1 as SGHTA and CDR2 as FQGTGA. CDR3 amino acids: CASSSGTGSWELFF. The covered CDR3 bases are TGTGCCAGCAGCTCCGGGACAGGGTCGTGGGAG.

A remark on this clone: The observed sequence ends 3 residues before the CDR3 terminus, with the missing tail filled in from the germline J gene. The chain combines TRBV20-1 with TRBJ1-5; D remains unclear. V lost 2 bases to trimming and J lost 4 bases, with 12 bases between them. Germline lookup yields CDR1 DFQATT and CDR2 SNEGSKA (reference sequence). The CDR3 runs 14 residues. CDR3 sequence: CSARSQASNQPQHF. Partial CDR3 DNA: TGCAGTGCTAGAAGCCAGGCTTCTAATCAGCCC.

As to this clone: The CDR3 end is not reached by the read, which stops 3 residues before it; the germline J gene fills it in. The chain couples TRBV29-1 to TRBJ1-5; D gene ambiguous. V lost 4 bases and J 6 bases, leaving 10 bases between the germline ends. The CDR3 loop spans 12 amino acids. The germline gives CDR1 SQVTM, CDR2 ANQGSEA. This CDR3 reads CSVVAEGQPQHF. The CDR3 DNA, read in part, is TGCAGCGTTGTTGCAGAAGGTCAGCCC.

Concerning this clone: The CDR3 goes on 3 residues after the read ends, and that part is filled in from the germline J gene. The genes are TRBV29-1 and TRBJ1-2, with TRBD1 matching 8 bases. The CDR3 contains 14 residues. Germline V lookup: CDR1 SQVTM, CDR2 ANQGSEA. Unmatched junction bases numbered 10, after V lost 6 bases and J lost 4 bases. CDR3 protein: CSVGGQGGSYGYTF. The sequenced part of the CDR3 DNA is TGCAGCGTGGGAGGACAGGGAGGCTCCTATGGC.

The CDR3 region is CASYPEPGTEAFF. Incomplete CDR3 DNA: TGTGCCAGCTACCCCGAACCGGGGACTGAA. The V call is TRBV18, the J call TRBJ1-1; D remains ambiguous. The read ends 3 residues shy of where the CDR3 ends; the end is completed using the germline J gene. Deletions cut 7 bases from V and 5 bases from J, with 14 bases between. The CDR3 consists of 13 residues. Germline CDR1 is KGHSH and CDR2 is LQKENI.

About this clone itself: The CDR3 end falls 3 residues outside the read, so it is completed with the germline J gene. V usage is TRBV7-2 and J usage is TRBJ2-3; the match to TRBD2 covers 10 bases. From germline, CDR1 is SGHTA and CDR2 FQGNSA. CDR3 size: 15 residues. CDR3 DNA (partial): TGTGCCAGCAGCGGGGGACTAGCGAGAGGGGAGACG. This encodes CASSGGLARGET. The full CDR3 sequence reads CASSGGLARGETQYF.

Note on this clone: The CDR3 extends 3 residues past the end of the read, so its final part is completed from the germline J gene. This chain connects TRBV5-1 to TRBJ2-7; D is uncertain. The germline gives CDR1 SGHRS, CDR2 YFSETQ. V was shortened by 5 bases and J by 0 bases, with 12 bases between the two germline ends. The CDR3 is 14 residues long. The covered CDR3 bases are TGCGCCAGCAGACGTGATGGTAGCTCCTACGAG. This codes for CASRRDGSSYE. The whole CDR3 region reads CASRRDGSSYEQYF.

As for this clone: The read ends 3 residues shy of where the CDR3 ends; the end is completed using the germline J gene. The rearrangement uses TRBV29-1 and TRBJ1-3, with D possibly matching TRBD1 (5 bases). The germline CDR1 and CDR2 sequences are SQVTM and ANQGSEA. The CDR3 runs 13 residues. V was trimmed by 8 bases and J by 2 bases, leaving 13 bases between them. CDR3 DNA, as far as it was read: TGCAGCACCCTGGGGGGTACTGGAAACACC. This gives the protein CSTLGGTGNT. The whole CDR3 protein reads CSTLGGTGNTIYF.